Listed here are 21 T cell receptor beta chains from one sample, sequenced in a study of human thymus T cells. Some clones are missing from TCRdb's copy, which holds only in-frame ones; the method was immunoSEQ multiplex PCR. Here the sample spans tens of thousands of clones, 94% being singletons. Sequences were obtained from blood. The source is a boy in the first two years of life with a congenital heart defect but otherwise immunologically healthy.

This chain's CDR3 is CASSQDWGWLGTGNTIYF. As DNA, the CDR3 is TGTGCCAGCAGCCAAGATTGGGGGTGGCTGGGAACTGGAAACACCATATATTTT. This chain connects TRBV4-2 to TRBJ1-3; D may be TRBD1 (5 bases). The germline V and J ends were trimmed by 0 bases and 2 bases, with 17 bases remaining between them. The CDR3 extends over 18 amino acids. From germline, CDR1 is LGHNA and CDR2 YNFKEQ.

The J gene is TRBJ1-1, the V gene TRBV27; D gene ambiguous. Germline V gene sequence: CDR1 MNHEY, CDR2 SMNVEV (reference sequence). Deletions cut 7 bases from V and 0 bases from J, with 12 bases between. This CDR3 contains 14 residues. CDR3 loop: CASTANWVNTEAFF. DNA of the CDR3: TGTGCCAGCACCGCAAATTGGGTGAACACTGAAGCTTTCTTT.

The chain combines TRBV5-1 with TRBJ2-7; 9 bases map to TRBD1. This CDR3 has 16 amino acids. Per germline, CDR1 SGHRS and CDR2 YFSETQ. Unmatched junction bases numbered 9, after V lost 0 bases and J lost 5 bases. This chain's CDR3 is CASSLGLQGALHEQYF. In nucleotides, the CDR3 is TGCGCCAGCAGCTTGGGGCTACAGGGGGCGCTCCACGAGCAGTACTTC.

V and J are TRBV6-6 and TRBJ2-2; 8 positions match TRBD1. CDR3 length equals 14 residues. The V and J ends lost 2 bases and 4 bases, in that order; junction bases with no gene match: 0. The germline V gene has CDR1 MNHNY and CDR2 SVGAGI (reference sequence). The CDR3 DNA is TGTGCCAGCAGTTACGACAGGGGCACCGGGGAGCTGTTTTTT. Amino acids: CASSYDRGTGELFF.

The chain combines TRBV19 with TRBJ2-2, with TRBD2 matching 7 bases. V trimming: 2 bases; J trimming: 3 bases; junction bases outside the gene matches: 3. This CDR3 spans 15 amino acids. Germline V CDR1 and CDR2: LNHDA, SQIVND (reference sequence). The CDR3 region has the DNA TGTGCCAGTAGTATAAGCGGGGCTTACACCGGGGAGCTGTTTTTT. This sequence encodes CASSISGAYTGELFF.

The gene calls are TRBV5-1 and TRBJ2-2; TRBD2 matches 7 bases. Trimming took 5 bases from V and 7 from J; bases not matched to a gene: 5. This CDR3 is 13 amino acids long. Germline V gene lookup returns CDR1 SGHRS and CDR2 YFSETQ. CDR3 DNA: TGCGCCAGCAGTTGGGACTACGGCGGGGAGCTGTTTTTT. Protein product: CASSWDYGGELFF.

This chain joins TRBV10-3 and TRBJ2-7, with D tentatively TRBD2 (5 bases). The germline V gene encodes CDR1 ENHRY and CDR2 SYGVKD. This CDR3 region has 16 residues. V was shortened by 0 bases and J by 2 bases, with 14 bases between the two germline ends. CDR3 DNA sequence: TGTGCCATCAGTGAGTCGCAGGCAGGACTTGCCTACGAGCAGTACTTC. Protein: CAISESQAGLAYEQYF.

The V call is TRBV6-5, the J call TRBJ1-5; D not certain. Germline CDR1 is MNHEY and CDR2 is SVGAGI. The germline V and J ends were trimmed by 2 bases and 3 bases, with 11 bases remaining between them. This CDR3 contains 15 residues. The CDR3 DNA follows: TGTGCCAGCAGTTACGGGTGGGCCTTCAATCAGCCCCAGCATTTT. Translation gives CASSYGWAFNQPQHF.

This chain joins TRBV2 and TRBJ2-1, with unresolved D. Trimming removed 6 bases at V and 7 bases at J, with 13 bases between. CDR1 and CDR2 from the germline V gene are SNHLY and FYNNEI. CDR3 length equals 13 residues. This chain's CDR3 is CASSLTKRNEQFF. CDR3 nucleotides: TGTGCCAGCAGCCTTACAAAGCGAAATGAGCAGTTCTTC.

The V gene is TRBV6-5, the J gene TRBJ1-4, with D perhaps TRBD1 (5 bases). The CDR3 covers 13 residues. Trimming cost V 4 bases and J 8 bases, with 11 bases left between them. The germline gives CDR1 MNHEY, CDR2 SVGAGI. Written as DNA, the CDR3 is TGTGCCAGCAGTTTCAGGGAGAAGGAAAAACTGTTTTTT. It specifies CASSFREKEKLFF.

This chain connects TRBV4-3 to TRBJ2-1; 8 positions agree with TRBD2. CDR3 length: 15 residues. Germline CDR1 LGHNA, CDR2 YSLEER. V lost 5 bases and J lost 7; bases outside the gene matches: 10. The CDR3 sequence: CASSLGGGLQNEQFF. CDR3 sequence (DNA): TGCGCCAGCAGCTTAGGCGGGGGGTTGCAAAATGAGCAGTTCTTC.

The chain links TRBV14 to TRBJ1-2, with 9 bases identical to TRBD1. This CDR3 comprises 15 residues. The germline gives CDR1 SGHDN, CDR2 FVKESK. Unmatched junction bases numbered 8, after V lost 4 bases and J lost 5 bases. The CDR3 loop reads CASSRRDRAFYGYTF. The CDR3 DNA reads as TGTGCCAGCAGCCGCCGGGACAGGGCCTTTTATGGCTACACCTTC.

This rearrangement joins TRBV5-8 to TRBJ2-5; the D gene is possibly TRBD1 (6 bases). Germline loops: CDR1 SGHTS, CDR2 YDEGEE. The V end lost 5 bases, the J end lost 0 bases, and 14 bases lay between the germline ends. The CDR3 loop spans 15 amino acids. CDR3 region: CASRARDRYQETQYF. CDR3 coding DNA: TGTGCCAGCAGAGCTCGCGACAGGTACCAAGAGACCCAGTACTTC. Full variable domain (outside the CDR3, taken from reference TRBV5-8 and TRBJ2-5): EAGVTQSPTHLIKTRGQQATLRCSPISGHTSVYWYQQALGLGLQFLLWYDEGEERNRGNFPPRFSGRQFPNYSSELNVNALELEDSALYLCASRARDRYQETQYFGPGTRLLVL.

The CDR3 sequence is CASSLDFGTGSNQPQHF. The DNA for the CDR3 is TGTGCCAGCAGCTTAGATTTCGGGACAGGGAGCAATCAGCCCCAGCATTTT. The chain couples TRBV11-2 to TRBJ1-5, with 9 bases identical to TRBD1. From germline, CDR1 is SGHAT and CDR2 FQNNGV. This CDR3 is 17 amino acids long. The V and J ends lost 0 bases and 1 base, in that order; junction bases with no gene match: 4.

The chain recombines TRBV28 with TRBJ2-7, with TRBD1 identical over 7 bases. Per the germline V gene, CDR1 is MDHEN and CDR2 is SYDVKM. CDR3 size: 13 residues. With V trimmed by 3 bases and J by 2 bases, 1 base remained unmatched. The CDR3 coding sequence is TGTGCCAGCAGTTTTGGGACAGCCTACGAGCAGTACTTC. As protein: CASSFGTAYEQYF.

J is TRBJ2-5 and V is TRBV7-2; D could derive from TRBD1 or TRBD2 (6 bases each). Germline V gives CDR1 SGHTA, CDR2 FQGNSA. Trimming left V 2 bases short and J 5 bases short, with 27 bases between. The CDR3 runs 19 residues. The CDR3: CASSLSLIYWGASKETQYF. The CDR3 DNA follows: TGTGCCAGCAGCTTATCTCTAATTTACTGGGGGGCCTCTAAGGAGACCCAGTACTTC.

The chain is built from TRBV7-8 and TRBJ1-1; possibly TRBD1 for D (6 bases). Trimming shortened V by 5 bases and J by 10 bases, and 17 bases separated the two germline ends. Germline V CDR1 and CDR2: SGHVS, FQNEAQ. The CDR3 is 13 residues long. CDR3 in amino acids: CASSTLTGPTAFF. CDR3 DNA: TGTGCCAGCAGCACATTGACAGGCCCCACAGCTTTCTTT.

The chain links TRBV6-1 to TRBJ2-7; D may be TRBD1 (5 bases). Per germline, CDR1 MNHNS and CDR2 SASEGT. The CDR3 extends over 18 amino acids. V was shortened by 4 bases and J by 1 base, with 23 bases between the two germline ends. The CDR3 DNA sequence: TGTGCCAGCAGTGTAGGCCCCCTTAGGGGATATAGTTCCTACGAGCAGTACTTC. Translation gives CASSVGPLRGYSSYEQYF.

The gene calls are TRBV6-1 and TRBJ2-1; 9 bases agree with TRBD1. Germline CDR1 is MNHNS and CDR2 is SASEGT. Trimming cost V 0 bases and J 5 bases; bases outside gene matches: 8. The CDR3 totals 17 residues. CDR3: CASSEAFDRGVHNEQFF. The CDR3 DNA reads TGTGCCAGCAGTGAAGCTTTCGACAGGGGGGTGCACAATGAGCAGTTCTTC.

The rearrangement uses TRBV5-6 and TRBJ1-2, with TRBD1 identical over 10 bases. This CDR3 region has 14 residues. Trimming removed 3 bases from V and 5 bases from J; junction bases left unmatched: 4. Germline V gene sequence: CDR1 SGHDT, CDR2 YYEEEE. In DNA form, the CDR3 reads TGTGCCAGCAGCTCCCGGGACAGGGGATATGGCTACACCTTC. It yields the protein CASSSRDRGYGYTF.

V is TRBV5-8 and J is TRBJ2-5, with a weak D call TRBD2 (5 bases). Germline V gene sequence: CDR1 SGHTS, CDR2 YDEGEE. The CDR3 totals 15 residues. Trimming took 4 bases from V and 2 from J, leaving 15 bases between them. The CDR3 spells CASSPLAGEQETQYF. Written as DNA, the CDR3 is TGTGCCAGCAGCCCCCTAGCAGGTGAACAAGAGACCCAGTACTTC.